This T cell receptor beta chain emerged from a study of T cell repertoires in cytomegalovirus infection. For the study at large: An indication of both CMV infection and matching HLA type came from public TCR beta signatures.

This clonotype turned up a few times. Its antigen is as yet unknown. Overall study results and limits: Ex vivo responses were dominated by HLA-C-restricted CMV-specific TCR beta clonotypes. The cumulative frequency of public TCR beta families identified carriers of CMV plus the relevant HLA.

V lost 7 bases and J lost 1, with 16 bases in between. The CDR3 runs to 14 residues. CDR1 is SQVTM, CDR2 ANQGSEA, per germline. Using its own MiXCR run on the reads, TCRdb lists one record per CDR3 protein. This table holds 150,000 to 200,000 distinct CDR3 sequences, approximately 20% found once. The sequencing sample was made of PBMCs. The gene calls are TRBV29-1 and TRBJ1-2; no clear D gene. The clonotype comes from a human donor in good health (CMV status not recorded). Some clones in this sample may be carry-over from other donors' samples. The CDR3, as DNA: TGCAGCGCAAAGATGGTCACAAATAACTATGGCTACACCTTC. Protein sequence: CSAKMVTNNYGYTF.